This paragraph reports one TCR beta chain. The antigen is not known. The data were obtained in a study of cytomegalovirus exposure and HLA in healthy donors. Findings and caveats of the study: In terms of immune exposure information, only CMV serostatus was available.

The CDR3 has 13 residues. Germline lookup yields CDR1 MNHEY and CDR2 SVGAGI. V dropped 3 bases and J dropped 2 bases, with 7 bases sitting between them. The PCR had 60 Vbeta and 13 Jbeta primers. Method: immunoSEQ multiplex PCR; TCRdb's copy keeps in-frame clones and lacks some. The table shows about 160,000 clones, with about 83% occurring only once. The TCR was taken from a man aged 35-49 years in good health and CMV-seropositive. Sequenced sample: PBMCs. The chain uses TRBV6-5 and TRBJ1-1, with D unresolved. CDR3 region: CASSYTANTEAFF. CDR3 DNA sequence: TGTGCCAGCAGTTATACAGCAAACACTGAAGCTTTCTTT.